Each of the 27 T cell receptor beta chains below was sequenced from the same sample in a study of blood T cell repertoires in COVID-19. Repertoires were generated with immunoSEQ multiplex PCR, while TCRdb's copy carries only in-frame clones and drops some. The table lists some 17,000 clones, roughly 87% of them singletons. Sequences were obtained from peripheral blood. These receptor sequences come from a man aged 50 to 60 with active COVID-19.

The genes are TRBV5-1 and TRBJ1-6; D is undetermined. CDR3 length equals 14 residues. The germline V and J ends were trimmed by 6 bases and 8 bases, with 15 bases remaining between them. CDR1 and CDR2 from the germline V gene are SGHRS and YFSETQ. The CDR3 DNA sequence: TGCGCCAGCAACAAAGGCCCTCGGGATTCACCCCTCCACTTT. The encoded protein is CASNKGPRDSPLHF.

This clone was seen only a few times. The chain combines TRBV4-1 with TRBJ2-7; 9 bases are shared with TRBD1. Germline CDR1 reads MGHRA; CDR2 reads YSYEKL. The CDR3 contains 15 residues. J gave up 3 bases and V 3 bases, and 6 bases lay outside the gene matches. The CDR3 sequence: CASSHTRTGDYEQYF. The CDR3 DNA reads TGCGCCAGCAGCCATACCAGGACAGGGGACTACGAGCAGTACTTC.

This clone has only a few counts. This chain links TRBV10-3 with TRBJ1-2; 10 bases align to TRBD1. The germline CDR1 and CDR2 sequences are ENHRY and SYGVKD. This CDR3 comprises 16 residues. The junction had 8 bases not matched to a gene; V was cut back by 3 bases and J by 4 bases. The CDR3 protein is CAISDRGQGFFYGYTF. DNA of the CDR3: TGTGCCATCAGTGATCGGGGACAGGGGTTTTTCTATGGCTACACCTTC.

The gene calls are TRBV21-1 and TRBJ2-4; the table names TRBD2, a call not compared with the DNA. TRBV21-1 is an annotated pseudogene. The length of the CDR3 is 16 residues. The CDR3 here is CASSKREALAKNIQYF. CDR3 coding DNA: TGTGCCAGCAGCAAAAGGGAGGCCCTAGCCAAAAACATTCAGTACTTC.

The V gene is TRBV4-1, the J gene TRBJ2-1, with D possibly matching TRBD1 (6 bases). The CDR3 has 14 amino acids. The germline CDR1 and CDR2 sequences are MGHRA and YSYEKL. The V and J ends lost 2 bases and 8 bases respectively, with 13 bases between them. The CDR3 sequence: CASSQPTGIDEQFF. CDR3 coding DNA: TGCGCCAGCAGCCAACCGACAGGTATCGATGAGCAGTTCTTC.

The chain recombines TRBV7-6 with TRBJ2-7, with D maybe TRBD1 (5 bases). The CDR3 totals 14 residues. From germline, CDR1 is SGHVS and CDR2 FNYEAQ. V lost 5 bases and J lost 0, with 11 bases in between. CDR3 bases: TGTGCCAGCAGCCCCAGGGTAAGCTCCTACGAGCAGTACTTC. Amino acids: CASSPRVSSYEQYF.

The chain joins TRBV7-2 to TRBJ2-1, with TRBD2 as a possible D gene (5 bases). With 5 bases removed from V and 3 bases from J, the gap between germline ends came to 14 bases. The CDR3 is made up of 15 amino acids. Germline V gene sequence: CDR1 SGHTA, CDR2 FQGNSA. CDR3 DNA sequence: TGTGCCAGCAGCCCGGACTTAGCTTTCTACAATGAGCAGTTCTTC. Its protein is CASSPDLAFYNEQFF. Full variable domain (outside the CDR3, taken from reference TRBV7-2 and TRBJ2-1): GAGVSQSPSNKVTEKGKDVELRCDPISGHTALYWYRQSLGQGLEFLIYFQGNSAPDKSGLPSDRFSAERTGGSVSTLTIQRTQQEDSAVYLCASSPDLAFYNEQFFGPGTRLTVL.

The chain has TRBV6-5 and TRBJ2-2, with 7 bases aligning to TRBD2. Trimming cost V 10 bases and J 4 bases; bases outside gene matches: 9. Germline CDR1 reads MNHEY; CDR2 reads SVGAGI. This CDR3 has 14 residues. CDR3 protein: CATRTRLITGELFF. CDR3 bases: TGTGCCACTAGGACTAGGTTAATCACCGGGGAGCTGTTTTTT.

J is TRBJ2-2 and V is TRBV4-3, with a weak D call TRBD2 (6 bases). The length of the CDR3 is 16 residues. The germline CDR1 and CDR2 sequences are LGHNA and YSLEER. V was clipped by 0 bases and J by 3 bases, with 11 bases between them. The CDR3 sequence is CASSQDGAGYTGELFF. CDR3 nucleotide sequence: TGCGCCAGCAGCCAAGATGGGGCGGGGTACACCGGGGAGCTGTTTTTT.

The chain links TRBV6-5 to TRBJ1-6; 7 bases align to TRBD1. The germline gives CDR1 MNHEY, CDR2 SVGAGI. J was trimmed by 7 bases and V by 6 bases; bases with no gene match: 9. This CDR3 comprises 15 residues. CDR3 residues: CASRGTVGENSPLHF. The CDR3 nucleotides read TGTGCCAGCAGAGGGACAGTGGGAGAAAATTCACCCCTCCACTTT.

V and J are TRBV11-2 and TRBJ2-3; D possibly corresponds to TRBD2 (6 bases). The length of the CDR3 is 13 residues. The germline V gene has CDR1 SGHAT and CDR2 FQNNGV. Trimming took 9 bases from V and 6 from J, leaving 16 bases between them. The CDR3 loop is CASSSGIKDTQYF. CDR3 coding DNA: TGTGCCAGTAGTAGCGGCATCAAGGATACGCAGTATTTT.

This clone has only one observation. This chain uses TRBV6-1 with TRBJ1-4, with a possible D match to TRBD1 (5 bases). Germline CDR1 reads MNHNS; CDR2 reads SASEGT. CDR3 size: 15 residues. The germline V and J ends were trimmed by 1 base and 10 bases, with 16 bases remaining between them. The CDR3 DNA reads as TGTGCCAGCAGTGAAGAGGGGCAGGGAATAAGAAAACTGTTTTTT. As protein: CASSEEGQGIRKLFF.

The chain has TRBV2 and TRBJ1-5; no clear D. Germline V lookup: CDR1 SNHLY, CDR2 FYNNEI. V lost 2 bases, J lost 0 bases, and 8 bases lay in between. The CDR3 extends over 15 amino acids. In DNA, the CDR3 is TGTGCCAGCAGTGAATTTAGCGGTAGCAATCAGCCCCAGCATTTT. Encoded protein: CASSEFSGSNQPQHF.

The chain carries TRBV28 and TRBJ2-1; 8 positions match TRBD1. The length of the CDR3 is 13 residues. CDR1 is MDHEN, CDR2 SYDVKM, per germline. V trimming: 5 bases; J trimming: 9 bases; junction bases outside the gene matches: 6. The CDR3 DNA sequence: TGTGCCAGCAGTGGGCCAGGGGGCAGTGAGCAGTTCTTC. Amino acids: CASSGPGGSEQFF.

The chain combines TRBV27 with TRBJ2-1; TRBD2 matches at 7 bases. Unmatched junction bases numbered 6, after V lost 10 bases and J lost 0 bases. The CDR3 loop spans 14 amino acids. The germline V gene encodes CDR1 MNHEY and CDR2 SMNVEV (reference sequence). CDR3 amino acids: CATKAGRSYNEQFF. As DNA, the CDR3 is TGTGCCACCAAAGCGGGACGCTCCTACAATGAGCAGTTCTTC.

The V gene is TRBV5-1, the J gene TRBJ2-2; 7 nucleotides line up with TRBD1. The CDR3 runs to 20 residues. J was trimmed by 0 bases and V by 0 bases; bases with no gene match: 14. The germline V gene encodes CDR1 SGHRS and CDR2 YFSETQ. The CDR3 bases are TGCGCCAGCAGCTTGGGGCGCTTGGGGACAGCCTACGCGAACACCGGGGAGCTGTTTTTT. Protein product: CASSLGRLGTAYANTGELFF.

This clone was seen a single time. The V and J genes are TRBV5-1 and TRBJ2-2, with 9 bases lining up with TRBD2. The V gene's germline CDR1 is SGHRS and CDR2 YFSETQ. V shed 4 bases, J shed 4 bases, and the junction held 5 bases outside the gene matches. The CDR3 is 15 amino acids. The CDR3 DNA sequence: TGCGCCAGCAGCGAAATAGCGGGAGTCACCGGGGAGCTGTTTTTT. Translating it yields CASSEIAGVTGELFF.

In DNA form, the CDR3 reads TGTGCCAGCAGGAACAGTCAGGGACTTAACACTGAAGCTTTCTTT. Translated, it gives CASRNSQGLNTEAFF. The gene calls are TRBV28 and TRBJ1-1; D possibly corresponds to TRBD1 (5 bases). The ends were cut back, 6 bases at V and 2 bases at J, with 16 bases in the middle. Germline lookup yields CDR1 MDHEN and CDR2 SYDVKM. The CDR3 has 15 amino acids.

This clone was counted a single time. The chain joins TRBV28 to TRBJ1-1; no definite D call. Germline assignment: CDR1 MDHEN and CDR2 SYDVKM. Trimming took 3 bases from V and 0 from J, leaving 8 bases between them. The CDR3 sequence is 14 residues long. The chain's CDR3 is CASSFGRLNTEAFF. DNA for the CDR3: TGTGCCAGCAGTTTCGGCAGGTTGAACACTGAAGCTTTCTTT.

This sequence joins TRBV7-9 and TRBJ2-5; unclear D gene. V was shortened by 3 bases and J by 3 bases, with 11 bases between the two germline ends. The CDR3 is made up of 14 amino acids. The germline V gene encodes CDR1 SEHNR and CDR2 FQNEAQ (reference sequence). CDR3 amino acids: CASSFWSEEETQYF. The CDR3 nucleotides are TGTGCCAGCAGCTTTTGGTCAGAAGAAGAGACCCAGTACTTC.

This chain joins TRBV7-2 and TRBJ2-3, with D hard to call. V shed 4 bases and J shed 6 bases, with 11 bases lying between them. This CDR3 region has 13 residues. The germline gives CDR1 SGHTA, CDR2 FQGNSA. CDR3 protein: CASSSRWRDTQYF. The CDR3 DNA follows: TGTGCCAGCAGCTCCCGGTGGCGGGATACGCAGTATTTT.

The count of this clone is one. The chain links TRBV6-2 or TRBV6-3 to TRBJ1-6; 7 nucleotides line up with TRBD1. Per the germline V gene, CDR1 is MNHEY and CDR2 is SVGEGT. J gave up 7 bases and V 6 bases, and 6 bases lay outside the gene matches. This CDR3 comprises 14 residues. This CDR3 is CASSLGQQNSPLHF. The CDR3 nucleotides read TGTGCCAGCAGCCTGGGACAGCAGAATTCACCCCTCCACTTT.

The rearrangement joins TRBV4-3 to TRBJ2-1; D is ambiguous. This CDR3 comprises 13 residues. CDR1 and CDR2 from the germline V gene are LGHNA and YSLEER. Trimming cost V 2 bases and J 7 bases, with 9 bases left between them. In DNA form, the CDR3 reads TGCGCCAGCAGCCAAATGACGCGGAATGAGCAGTTCTTC. It translates to CASSQMTRNEQFF.

The chain combines TRBV5-1 with TRBJ2-2, with TRBD2 matching 8 bases. CDR3 length equals 15 residues. The ends lost 2 bases at V and 5 bases at J; junction bases unmatched: 5. The germline V gene encodes CDR1 SGHRS and CDR2 YFSETQ. CDR3 sequence: CASSFLAGRTGELFF. Here the CDR3 DNA reads TGCGCCAGCAGCTTCCTAGCGGGTAGGACCGGGGAGCTGTTTTTT.

The CDR3 coding sequence is TGTGCCAGCAGGGGACAGGGGATCAATGAGCAGTTCTTC. This sequence encodes CASRGQGINEQFF. This chain connects TRBV25-1 to TRBJ2-1; TRBD1 aligns across 10 bases. The germline CDR1 and CDR2 sequences are MGHDK and SYGVNS. J gave up 6 bases and V 6 bases, and 2 bases lay outside the gene matches. The CDR3 is 13 residues long.

This clone has a single count. The chain recombines TRBV7-2 with TRBJ2-1; D perhaps matches TRBD2 (6 bases). Per germline, CDR1 SGHTA and CDR2 FQGNSA. V was clipped by 4 bases and J by 7 bases, with 14 bases between them. This CDR3 has 14 amino acids. The CDR3 sequence: CASSYGTAFNEQFF. Written as DNA, the CDR3 is TGTGCCAGCAGCTACGGGACTGCCTTTAATGAGCAGTTCTTC.

The chain combines TRBV7-2 with TRBJ2-7, with D perhaps TRBD1 (7 bases). The CDR3 runs 19 residues. Looked up from germline, CDR1 is SGHTA and CDR2 is FQGNSA. V shed 4 bases and J shed 3 bases, with 28 bases lying between them. CDR3 region: CASSSRQTGLGGLVYEQYF. The CDR3 nucleotides read TGTGCCAGCAGCTCTCGTCAGACAGGGTTGGGGGGCCTAGTCTACGAGCAGTACTTC.